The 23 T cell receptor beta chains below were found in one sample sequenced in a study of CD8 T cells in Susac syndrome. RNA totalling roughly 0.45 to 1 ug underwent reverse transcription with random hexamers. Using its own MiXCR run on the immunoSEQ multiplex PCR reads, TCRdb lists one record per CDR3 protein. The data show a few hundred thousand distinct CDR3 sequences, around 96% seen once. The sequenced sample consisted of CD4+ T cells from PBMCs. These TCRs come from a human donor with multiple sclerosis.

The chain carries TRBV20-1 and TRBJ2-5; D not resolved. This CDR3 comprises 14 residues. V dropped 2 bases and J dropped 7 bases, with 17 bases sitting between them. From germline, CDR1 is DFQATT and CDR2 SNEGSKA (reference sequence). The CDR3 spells CSARLSGALGTQYF. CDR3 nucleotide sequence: TGCAGTGCTAGATTATCGGGCGCCCTCGGGACCCAGTACTTC.

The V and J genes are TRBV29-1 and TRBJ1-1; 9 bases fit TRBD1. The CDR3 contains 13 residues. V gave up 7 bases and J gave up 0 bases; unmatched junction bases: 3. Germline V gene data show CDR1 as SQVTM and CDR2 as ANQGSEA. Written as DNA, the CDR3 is TGCAGCGGCCGGGACAGGGTGAACACTGAAGCTTTCTTT. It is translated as CSGRDRVNTEAFF.

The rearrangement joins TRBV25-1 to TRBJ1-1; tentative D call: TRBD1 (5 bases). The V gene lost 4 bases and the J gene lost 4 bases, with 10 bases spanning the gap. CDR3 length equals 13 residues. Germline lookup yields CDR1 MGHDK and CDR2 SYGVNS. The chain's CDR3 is CASSALGVTEAFF. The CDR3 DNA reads TGTGCCAGCAGTGCTCTGGGGGTCACTGAAGCTTTCTTT.

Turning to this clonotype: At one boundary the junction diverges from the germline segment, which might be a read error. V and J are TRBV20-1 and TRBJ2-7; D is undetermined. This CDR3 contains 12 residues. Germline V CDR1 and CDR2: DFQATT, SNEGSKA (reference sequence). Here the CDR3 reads CSAGDFAYEQYF. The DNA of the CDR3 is TGCAGTGCTGGAGACTTTGCCTACGAGCAGTACTTC.

As DNA, the CDR3 is TGTGCCAGTAGTATTCAGATAATGAACACTGAAGCTTTCTTT. It encodes CASSIQIMNTEAFF. The V gene is TRBV19, the J gene TRBJ1-1; D is unclear. Trimming left V 3 bases short and J 0 bases short, with 8 bases between. Germline values: CDR1 LNHDA, CDR2 SQIVND (reference sequence). CDR3 length equals 14 residues.

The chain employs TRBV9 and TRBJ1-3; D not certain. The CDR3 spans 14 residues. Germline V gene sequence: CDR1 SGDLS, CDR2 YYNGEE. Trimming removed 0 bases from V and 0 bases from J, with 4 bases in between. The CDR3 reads CASSVGSSGNTIYF. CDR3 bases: TGTGCCAGCAGCGTAGGTAGCTCTGGAAACACCATATATTTT.

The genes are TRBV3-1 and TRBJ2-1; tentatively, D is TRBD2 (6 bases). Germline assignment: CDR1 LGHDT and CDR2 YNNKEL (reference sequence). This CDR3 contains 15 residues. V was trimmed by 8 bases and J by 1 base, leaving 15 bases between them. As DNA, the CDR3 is TGTGCCAGCCATCCTCACGGAGGGTCCTACAATGAGCAGTTCTTC. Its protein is CASHPHGGSYNEQFF.

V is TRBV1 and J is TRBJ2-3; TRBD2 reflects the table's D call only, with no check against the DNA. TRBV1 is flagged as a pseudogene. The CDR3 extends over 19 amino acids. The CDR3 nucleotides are TGCACCAGCAGCCCTATCCTAGCGGGAAAAGGGAAGGGTGGGGATACGCAGTATTTT. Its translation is CTSSPILAGKGKGGDTQYF.

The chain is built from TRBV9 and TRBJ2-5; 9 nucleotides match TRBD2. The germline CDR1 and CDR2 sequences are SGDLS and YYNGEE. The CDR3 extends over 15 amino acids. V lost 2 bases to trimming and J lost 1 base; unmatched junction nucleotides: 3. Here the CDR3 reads CASSVFSGGQETQYF. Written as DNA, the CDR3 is TGTGCCAGCAGCGTCTTTAGCGGGGGCCAAGAGACCCAGTACTTC.

The CDR3 loop is CASSATSGSYNEQFF. The CDR3, as DNA: TGCGCCAGCAGCGCCACTAGCGGGAGCTACAATGAGCAGTTCTTC. The V call is TRBV5-1, the J call TRBJ2-1; TRBD2 agrees at 11 bases. This CDR3 has 15 amino acids. The V gene end was trimmed by 4 bases and the J gene end by 3 bases; junction bases not matched to a gene: 3. CDR1 and CDR2 from the germline V gene are SGHRS and YFSETQ.

The CDR3 region has the DNA TGTGCCACCTCAGGGATGTCTAACTATGGCTACACCTTC. Translation gives CATSGMSNYGYTF. This chain connects TRBV6-5 to TRBJ1-2, with D perhaps matching TRBD1 (5 bases). The V gene's germline CDR1 is MNHEY and CDR2 SVGAGI. The V end was cut by 10 bases, the J end by 0 bases, with 12 bases between. CDR3 size: 13 residues.

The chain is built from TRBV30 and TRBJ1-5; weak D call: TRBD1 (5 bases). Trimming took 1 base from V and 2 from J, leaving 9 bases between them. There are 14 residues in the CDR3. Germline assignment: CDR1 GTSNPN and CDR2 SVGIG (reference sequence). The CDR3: CAWSGQGGNQPQHF. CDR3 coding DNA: TGTGCCTGGAGTGGCCAGGGAGGCAATCAGCCCCAGCATTTT.

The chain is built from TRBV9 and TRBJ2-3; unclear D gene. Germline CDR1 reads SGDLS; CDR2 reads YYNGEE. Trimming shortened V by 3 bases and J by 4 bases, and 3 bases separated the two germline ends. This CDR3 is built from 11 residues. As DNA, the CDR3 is TGTGCCAGCAGCGAGGCAGATACGCAGTATTTT. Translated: CASSEADTQYF.

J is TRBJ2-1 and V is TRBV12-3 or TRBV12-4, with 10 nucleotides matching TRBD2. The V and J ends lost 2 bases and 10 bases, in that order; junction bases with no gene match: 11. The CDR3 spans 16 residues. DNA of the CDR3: TGTGCCAGCAGTTTATTAGATGGGCTAGCGGGAGACGAGCAGTTCTTC. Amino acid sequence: CASSLLDGLAGDEQFF.

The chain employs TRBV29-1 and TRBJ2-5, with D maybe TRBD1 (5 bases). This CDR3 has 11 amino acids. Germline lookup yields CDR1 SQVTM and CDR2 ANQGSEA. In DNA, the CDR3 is TGCAGTGTCCAGGGTTGGGAGACCCAGTACTTC. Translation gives CSVQGWETQYF.

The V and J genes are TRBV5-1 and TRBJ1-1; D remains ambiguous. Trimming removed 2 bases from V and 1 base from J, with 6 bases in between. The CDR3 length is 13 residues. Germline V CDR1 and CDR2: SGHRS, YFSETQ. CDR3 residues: CASSLDPNTEAFF. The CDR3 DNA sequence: TGCGCCAGCAGCTTAGACCCGAACACTGAAGCTTTCTTT.

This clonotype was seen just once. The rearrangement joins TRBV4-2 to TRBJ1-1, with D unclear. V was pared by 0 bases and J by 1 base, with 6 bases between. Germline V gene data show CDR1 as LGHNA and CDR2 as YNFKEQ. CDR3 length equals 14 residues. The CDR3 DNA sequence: TGTGCCAGCAGCCAAGATCGGGGGAACACTGAAGCTTTCTTT. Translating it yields CASSQDRGNTEAFF.

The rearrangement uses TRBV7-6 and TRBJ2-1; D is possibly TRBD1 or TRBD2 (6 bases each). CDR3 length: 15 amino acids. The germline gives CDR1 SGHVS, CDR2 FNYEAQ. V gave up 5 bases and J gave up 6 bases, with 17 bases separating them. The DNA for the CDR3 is TGTGCCAGCAGCCCTTCCGGGACGGGGGCCAATGAGCAGTTCTTC. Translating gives CASSPSGTGANEQFF.

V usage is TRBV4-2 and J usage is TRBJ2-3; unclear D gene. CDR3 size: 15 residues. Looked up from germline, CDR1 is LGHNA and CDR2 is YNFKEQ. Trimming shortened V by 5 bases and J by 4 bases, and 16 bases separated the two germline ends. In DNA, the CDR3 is TGTGCCAGCAGCAGAGACGGCGGTCAGGCAGATACGCAGTATTTT. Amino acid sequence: CASSRDGGQADTQYF.

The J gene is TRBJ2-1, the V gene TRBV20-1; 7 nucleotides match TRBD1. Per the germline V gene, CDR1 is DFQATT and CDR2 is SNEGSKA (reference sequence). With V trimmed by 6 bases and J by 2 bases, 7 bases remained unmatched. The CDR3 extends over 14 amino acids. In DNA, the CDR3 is TGCAGTGCCCCCGACAGGGTCACCTACAATGAGCAGTTCTTC. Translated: CSAPDRVTYNEQFF.

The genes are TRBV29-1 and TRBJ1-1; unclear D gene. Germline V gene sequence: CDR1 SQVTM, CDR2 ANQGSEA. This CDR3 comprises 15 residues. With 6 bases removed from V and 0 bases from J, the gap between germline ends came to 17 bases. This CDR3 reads CSVSPFGGLNTEAFF. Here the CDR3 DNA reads TGCAGCGTCAGTCCCTTCGGCGGCCTGAACACTGAAGCTTTCTTT.

CDR3 bases: TGTGCCAGCAGTGGACGCATGGCCGGGTCACAGGGGACCTATGGCTACACCTTC. It encodes CASSGRMAGSQGTYGYTF. The J gene is TRBJ1-2, the V gene TRBV27, with 7 bases lining up with TRBD1. CDR1 and CDR2 (germline): MNHEY, SMNVEV (reference sequence). The V and J ends lost 5 bases and 4 bases, in that order; junction bases with no gene match: 19. CDR3 length: 18 amino acids.

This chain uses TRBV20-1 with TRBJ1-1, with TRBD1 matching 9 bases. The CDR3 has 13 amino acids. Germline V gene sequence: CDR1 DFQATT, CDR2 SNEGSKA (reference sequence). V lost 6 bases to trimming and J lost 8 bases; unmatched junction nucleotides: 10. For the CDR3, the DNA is TGCAGTGCAGCCGGGACAGGGATTTCCGAAGCTTTCTTT. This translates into CSAAGTGISEAFF.